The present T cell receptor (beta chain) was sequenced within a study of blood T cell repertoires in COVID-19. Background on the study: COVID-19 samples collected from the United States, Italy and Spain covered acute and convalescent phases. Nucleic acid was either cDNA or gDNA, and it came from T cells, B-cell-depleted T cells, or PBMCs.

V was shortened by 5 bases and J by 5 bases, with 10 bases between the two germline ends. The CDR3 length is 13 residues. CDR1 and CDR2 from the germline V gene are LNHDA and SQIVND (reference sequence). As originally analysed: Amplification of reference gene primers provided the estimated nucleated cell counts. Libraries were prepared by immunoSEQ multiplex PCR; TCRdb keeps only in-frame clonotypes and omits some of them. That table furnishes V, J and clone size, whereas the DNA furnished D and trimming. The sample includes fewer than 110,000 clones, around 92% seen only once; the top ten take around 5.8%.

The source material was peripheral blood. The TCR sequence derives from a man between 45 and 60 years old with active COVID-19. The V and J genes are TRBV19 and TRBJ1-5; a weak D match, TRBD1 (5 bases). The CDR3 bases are TGTGCCAGTAGTGGCCAGGGCGATCAGCCCCAGCATTTT. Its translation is CASSGQGDQPQHF.